This TCR beta chain is drawn from a study of patients and donors after allogeneic stem cell transplantation. TCRdb analysed the RT-PCR reads with MiXCR anew, one entry per CDR3 protein. The table records about 200,000 distinct CDR3 sequences, 41% of them present only once. The V end lost 1 base, the J end lost 6 bases, and 10 bases lay between the germline ends. From germline, CDR1 is SGHTA and CDR2 FQGNSA. The CDR3 totals 15 residues. Sequenced: blood, either unsorted or a sorted T cell fraction (not recorded which). The source of this sequence is a human donor who was either an allogeneic HSCT recipient or a stem cell or donor lymphocyte infusion donor (not recorded which). It is not recorded whose cells these are; they may come from a transplant donor. The chain carries TRBV7-2 and TRBJ2-6; the D is unclear. In DNA, the CDR3 is TGTGCCAGCAGCTTAGGGCTCCCTGAGGCCAACGTCCTGACTTTC. Translation: CASSLGLPEANVLTF.